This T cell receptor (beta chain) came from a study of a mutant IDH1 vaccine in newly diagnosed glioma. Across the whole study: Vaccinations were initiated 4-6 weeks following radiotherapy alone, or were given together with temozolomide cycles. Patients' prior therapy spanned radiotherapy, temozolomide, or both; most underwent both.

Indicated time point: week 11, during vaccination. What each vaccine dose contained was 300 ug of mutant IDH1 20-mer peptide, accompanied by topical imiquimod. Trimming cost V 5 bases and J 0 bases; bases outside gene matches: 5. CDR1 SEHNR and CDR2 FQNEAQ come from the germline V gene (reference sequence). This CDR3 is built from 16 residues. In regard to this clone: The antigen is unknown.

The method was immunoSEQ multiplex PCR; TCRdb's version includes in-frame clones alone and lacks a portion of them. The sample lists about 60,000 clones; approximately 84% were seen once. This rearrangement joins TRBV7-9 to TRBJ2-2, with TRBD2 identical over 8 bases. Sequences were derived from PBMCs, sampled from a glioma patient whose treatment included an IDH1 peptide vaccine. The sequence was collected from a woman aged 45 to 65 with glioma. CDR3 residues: CASSPPGLANTGELFF. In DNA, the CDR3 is TGTGCCAGCAGCCCCCCGGGACTAGCGAACACCGGGGAGCTGTTTTTT.